What follows are 23 T cell receptor beta chains derived from one specimen sequenced in a study of cytomegalovirus exposure and HLA in healthy donors. PCR amplification relied on 60 Vbeta primers (plus 13 Jbeta primers). Data came from immunoSEQ multiplex PCR; TCRdb stores just in-frame clones and leaves some out. The sample lists more than 95,000 clones; around 70% were seen once. The sequencing input was PBMCs. These receptors were taken from a man younger than 40 in good health and CMV-seronegative.

CDR3 loop: CASSSGQGGDTQYF. DNA of the CDR3: TGCGCCAGCAGCTCAGGACAGGGGGGAGATACGCAGTATTTT. The chain combines TRBV5-1 with TRBJ2-3; TRBD1 matches at 10 bases. In germline, CDR1 is SGHRS, CDR2 YFSETQ. The V and J ends lost 3 bases and 5 bases, in that order; junction bases with no gene match: 3. This CDR3 region has 14 residues.

The V call is TRBV5-5, the J call TRBJ2-7, with 9 bases that match TRBD1. J lost 5 bases, V lost 4 bases, and 1 base had no gene match. This CDR3 has 12 amino acids. Germline assignment: CDR1 SGHKS and CDR2 YYEKEE (reference sequence). DNA of the CDR3: TGTGCCAGCAGCCGGGACAGGGACGAGCAGTACTTC. This encodes CASSRDRDEQYF.

CDR3 in DNA: TGTGCCAGCAGCCAGCCCAGCGCCTCCTACAATGAGCAGTTCTTC. Translation: CASSQPSASYNEQFF. V usage is TRBV4-2 and J usage is TRBJ2-1, with D unclear. Germline V gene sequence: CDR1 LGHNA, CDR2 YNFKEQ. This CDR3 has 15 amino acids. V was shortened by 3 bases and J by 0 bases, with 9 bases between the two germline ends.

The chain carries TRBV7-9 and TRBJ2-1; 11 bases agree with TRBD2. The V and J ends lost 5 bases and 0 bases, in that order; junction bases with no gene match: 0. This CDR3 contains 15 residues. Looked up from germline, CDR1 is SEHNR and CDR2 is FQNEAQ (reference sequence). CDR3 protein: CASSTSGSSYNEQFF. The CDR3 DNA follows: TGTGCCAGCAGCACTAGCGGGAGCTCCTACAATGAGCAGTTCTTC.

V is TRBV6-5 and J is TRBJ2-3; 9 bases are a match to TRBD1. Germline V gene data show CDR1 as MNHEY and CDR2 as SVGAGI. Trimming took 5 bases from V and 4 from J; bases not matched to a gene: 4. The CDR3 length is 14 residues. The CDR3 loop reads CASSPRTGADTQYF. The CDR3 DNA reads TGTGCCAGCAGTCCCAGGACAGGGGCAGATACGCAGTATTTT.

The gene calls are TRBV6-6 and TRBJ1-5; TRBD1 aligns across 7 bases. This CDR3 is 15 amino acids long. V lost 5 bases and J lost 4; bases outside the gene matches: 8. Germline values: CDR1 MNHNY, CDR2 SVGAGI (reference sequence). CDR3 nucleotides: TGTGCCAGCAGTAAGACGGACAGGCAAAATCAGCCCCAGCATTTT. Its protein is CASSKTDRQNQPQHF.

V usage is TRBV4-2 and J usage is TRBJ2-1; TRBD1 matches 10 bases. V dropped 1 base and J dropped 9; count of bases not matched to a gene: 6. From germline, CDR1 is LGHNA and CDR2 YNFKEQ. The CDR3 sequence is 15 residues long. CDR3 DNA sequence: TGTGCCAGCAGCCAAGGAACGGACAGGGGGGTTGAGCAGTTCTTC. This codes for CASSQGTDRGVEQFF.

The chain combines TRBV5-6 with TRBJ1-5; 8 nucleotides match TRBD1. Germline CDR1 is SGHDT and CDR2 is YYEEEE. The CDR3 covers 17 residues. The junction had 11 bases not matched to a gene; V was cut back by 3 bases and J by 3 bases. CDR3 DNA sequence: TGTGCCAGCAGCTACCGGACAGGGAACGTGTTCAATCAGCCCCAGCATTTT. Translated, it gives CASSYRTGNVFNQPQHF.

The V gene is TRBV6-1, the J gene TRBJ2-5, with D tentatively TRBD2 (5 bases). The CDR3 sequence is 14 residues long. The germline gives CDR1 MNHNS, CDR2 SASEGT. With 11 bases removed from V and 2 bases from J, the gap between germline ends came to 18 bases. DNA for the CDR3: TGTGCCGGTGGGAGAGAGATCTTACAAGAGACCCAGTACTTC. Translated, it gives CAGGREILQETQYF.

The CDR3 region has the DNA TGTGCCAGCGGGGCTATCCAAGAGACCCAGTACTTC. This translates into CASGAIQETQYF. The V call is TRBV2, the J call TRBJ2-5, with D tentatively TRBD1 (5 bases). From germline, CDR1 is SNHLY and CDR2 FYNNEI. The CDR3 contains 12 residues. V was trimmed by 8 bases and J by 1 base, leaving 8 bases between them.

This chain links TRBV6-1 with TRBJ1-1; TRBD1 aligns across 7 bases. The CDR3 has 13 residues. Losses at the gene ends were 11 bases for V and 5 bases for J; bases not matched to a gene: 11. CDR1 is MNHNS, CDR2 SASEGT, per germline. The CDR3 DNA follows: TGTGCCGGACGACAGGGTATTGAGACTGAAGCTTTCTTT. This encodes CAGRQGIETEAFF.

This clone was detected only a few times. This chain joins TRBV5-4 and TRBJ1-2, with 9 nucleotides matching TRBD1. From germline, CDR1 is SGHNT and CDR2 YYREEE (reference sequence). CDR3 length equals 15 residues. Trimming removed 4 bases from V and 4 bases from J; junction bases left unmatched: 8. As DNA, the CDR3 is TGTGCCAGCAGCCCGGGACAGGGCTATTTCTATGGCTACACCTTC. Amino acids: CASSPGQGYFYGYTF.

The chain joins TRBV2 to TRBJ2-5, with 7 bases fitting TRBD1. The CDR3 length is 14 residues. The trim removed 4 bases at V and 5 bases at J, leaving 7 bases unmatched. CDR1 is SNHLY and CDR2 is FYNNEI in the germline V gene. Written as DNA, the CDR3 is TGTGCCAGCAGTGGGTGGCAGGGGGAGGAGACCCAGTACTTC. Its protein is CASSGWQGEETQYF. Using reference TRBV2 and TRBJ2-5 for the parts outside the CDR3, the full variable domain is EPEVTQTPSHQVTQMGQEVILRCVPISNHLYFYWYRQILGQKVEFLVSFYNNEISEKSEIFDDQFSVERPDGSNFTLKIRSTKLEDSAMYFCASSGWQGEETQYFGPGTRLLVL.

V is TRBV4-1 and J is TRBJ1-5; TRBD1 agrees at 10 bases. From germline, CDR1 is MGHRA and CDR2 YSYEKL. This CDR3 comprises 18 residues. V gave up 0 bases and J gave up 5 bases; unmatched junction bases: 10. The CDR3 reads CASSQDSRRQGAYQPQHF. In DNA, the CDR3 is TGCGCCAGCAGCCAAGATTCGAGGAGACAGGGGGCTTATCAGCCCCAGCATTTT.

This clone turned up a few times. A junction end diverges from the germline sequence, so it may reflect a read error. This chain links TRBV6-5 with TRBJ2-6; 10 nucleotides align to TRBD1. The CDR3 is made up of 15 amino acids. Germline V gene lookup returns CDR1 MNHEY and CDR2 SVGAGI. The CDR3 reads CASKGQGTGANGLTF. CDR3 sequence (DNA): TGTGCCAGCAAGGGACAGGGGACCGGGGCCAACGGCCTGACTTTC.

Only a few counts were recorded for this clone. This rearrangement joins TRBV6-5 to TRBJ2-2, with 11 nucleotides matching TRBD2. V shed 11 bases and J 0 bases; nucleotides not matched to a gene: 2. Germline V gives CDR1 MNHEY, CDR2 SVGAGI. CDR3 length equals 14 residues. CDR3 DNA sequence: TGTGCCTCTAGCGGGAGGACGAACACCGGGGAGCTGTTTTTT. Translation: CASSGRTNTGELFF.

The chain employs TRBV5-4 and TRBJ2-2; 9 bases are a match to TRBD2. Germline assignment: CDR1 SGHNT and CDR2 YYREEE (reference sequence). The ends lost 0 bases at V and 6 bases at J; junction bases unmatched: 3. The CDR3 sequence is 15 residues long. As DNA, the CDR3 is TGTGCCAGCAGCTTGGCGGCGGGAGGGCCCGGGGAGCTGTTTTTT. Encoded protein: CASSLAAGGPGELFF.

The rearrangement uses TRBV11-2 and TRBJ2-2, with D possibly TRBD1 on 7 matching bases. The CDR3 has 16 residues. V lost 5 bases to trimming and J lost 4 bases, with 17 bases between them. Germline V CDR1 and CDR2: SGHAT, FQNNGV. The CDR3 coding sequence is TGTGCCAGCAGCCGGAGGGGGCCGACGGGCACCGGGGAGCTGTTTTTT. It encodes CASSRRGPTGTGELFF.

This chain uses TRBV9 with TRBJ1-5; 7 bases are shared with TRBD1. Germline CDR1 is SGDLS and CDR2 is YYNGEE. With 0 bases clipped from V and 5 bases from J, the junction kept 2 bases outside the gene matches. The CDR3 length is 14 residues. The CDR3 region has the DNA TGTGCCAGCAGCGTAGGGGACAGCTATCAGCCCCAGCATTTT. It codes for CASSVGDSYQPQHF.

This chain uses TRBV5-5 with TRBJ2-2; D remains ambiguous. Germline V CDR1 and CDR2: SGHKS, YYEKEE (reference sequence). V was shortened by 0 bases and J by 4 bases, with 13 bases between the two germline ends. This CDR3 has 16 residues. The CDR3 bases are TGTGCCAGCAGCTTGGTTACGCTCGCGAGCACCGGGGAGCTGTTTTTT. It translates to CASSLVTLASTGELFF.

This clone showed up just a few times. This chain connects TRBV2 to TRBJ2-7; 8 bases match TRBD2. V was clipped by 5 bases and J by 7 bases; unmatched bases: 13. The CDR3 has 15 amino acids. CDR1 SNHLY and CDR2 FYNNEI come from the germline V gene. The DNA of the CDR3 is TGTGCCAGCAGTCTCCGGGACGCTCGGGAGGGGGAGCAGTACTTC. Encoded protein: CASSLRDAREGEQYF.

The chain carries TRBV7-3 and TRBJ2-1; D is uncertain. The CDR3 loop spans 15 amino acids. CDR1 and CDR2 (germline): SGHTA, FQGTGA. Trimming stripped 5 bases from V and 4 bases from J, with 15 bases between. CDR3 protein: CASSPLGREYNEQFF. CDR3 in DNA: TGTGCCAGCAGCCCCCTCGGTAGAGAGTACAATGAGCAGTTCTTC.

V and J are TRBV19 and TRBJ1-2; TRBD1 aligns across 7 bases. There are 15 residues in the CDR3. Germline V gene sequence: CDR1 LNHDA, CDR2 SQIVND (reference sequence). The ends lost 4 bases at V and 0 bases at J; junction bases unmatched: 5. The CDR3 loop is CASSTGQDTNYGYTF. As DNA, the CDR3 is TGTGCCAGTAGTACAGGACAGGATACTAACTATGGCTACACCTTC. Full variable domain (missing parts from reference TRBV19 and TRBJ1-2): DGGITQSPKYLFRKEGQNVTLSCEQNLNHDAMYWYRQDPGQGLRLIYYSQIVNDFQKGDIAEGYSVSREKKESFPLTVTSAQKNPTAFYLCASSTGQDTNYGYTFGSGTRLTVV.